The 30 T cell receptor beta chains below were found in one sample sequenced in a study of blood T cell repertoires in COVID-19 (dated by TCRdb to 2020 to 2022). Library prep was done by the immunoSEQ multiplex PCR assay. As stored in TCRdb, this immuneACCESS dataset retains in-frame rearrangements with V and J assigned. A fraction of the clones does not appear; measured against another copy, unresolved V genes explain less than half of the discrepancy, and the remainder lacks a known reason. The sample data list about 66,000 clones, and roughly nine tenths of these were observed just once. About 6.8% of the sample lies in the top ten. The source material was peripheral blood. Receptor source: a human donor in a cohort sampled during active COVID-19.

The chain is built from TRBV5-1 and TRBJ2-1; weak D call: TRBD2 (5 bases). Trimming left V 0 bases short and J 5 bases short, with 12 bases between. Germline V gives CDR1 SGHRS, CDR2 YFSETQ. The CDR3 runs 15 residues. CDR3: CASSLGLARDNEQFF. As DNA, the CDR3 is TGCGCCAGCAGCTTGGGCCTAGCCCGAGACAATGAGCAGTTCTTC.

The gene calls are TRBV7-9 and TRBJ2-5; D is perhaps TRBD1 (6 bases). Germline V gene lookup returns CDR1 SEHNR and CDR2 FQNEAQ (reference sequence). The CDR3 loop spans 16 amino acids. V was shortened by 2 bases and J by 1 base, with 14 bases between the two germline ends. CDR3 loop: CASSLLWDTGQETQYF. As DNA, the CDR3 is TGTGCCAGCAGCTTATTGTGGGACACGGGCCAAGAGACCCAGTACTTC.

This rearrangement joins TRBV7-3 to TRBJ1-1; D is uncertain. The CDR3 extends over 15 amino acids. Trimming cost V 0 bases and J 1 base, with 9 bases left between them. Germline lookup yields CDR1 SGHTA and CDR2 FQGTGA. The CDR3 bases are TGTGCCAGCAGCTTAACGAGGTCAAAGAACACTGAAGCTTTCTTT. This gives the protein CASSLTRSKNTEAFF.

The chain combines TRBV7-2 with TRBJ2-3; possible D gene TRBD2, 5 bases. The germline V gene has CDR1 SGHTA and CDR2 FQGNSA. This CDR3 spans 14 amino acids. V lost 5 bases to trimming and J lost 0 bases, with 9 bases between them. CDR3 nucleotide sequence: TGTGCCAGCAGCCGGGGATCTAGCACAGATACGCAGTATTTT. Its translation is CASSRGSSTDTQYF.

CDR3 nucleotides: TGTGCCAGCAGTAACCCGGGATTCACTGCCTACGAGCAGTACTTC. Translation gives CASSNPGFTAYEQYF. V gene TRBV28 combines with J gene TRBJ2-7, with TRBD2 as a possible D gene (5 bases). Trimming shortened V by 5 bases and J by 2 bases, and 16 bases separated the two germline ends. The germline CDR1 and CDR2 sequences are MDHEN and SYDVKM. This CDR3 spans 15 amino acids.

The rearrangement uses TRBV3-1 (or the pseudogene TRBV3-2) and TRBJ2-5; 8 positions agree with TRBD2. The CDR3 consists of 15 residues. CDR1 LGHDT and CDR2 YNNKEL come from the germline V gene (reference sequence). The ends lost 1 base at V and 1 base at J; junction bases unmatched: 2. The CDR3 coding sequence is TGTGCCAGCAGCCAAGGACTAGCGTCCCAAGAGACCCAGTACTTC. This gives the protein CASSQGLASQETQYF.

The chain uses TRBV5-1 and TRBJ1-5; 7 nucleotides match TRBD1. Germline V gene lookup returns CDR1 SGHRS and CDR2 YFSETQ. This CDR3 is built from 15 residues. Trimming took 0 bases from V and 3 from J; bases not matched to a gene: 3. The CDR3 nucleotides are TGCGCCAGCAGCTTGGGGGACAGCCCCAATCAGCCCCAGCATTTT. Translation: CASSLGDSPNQPQHF.

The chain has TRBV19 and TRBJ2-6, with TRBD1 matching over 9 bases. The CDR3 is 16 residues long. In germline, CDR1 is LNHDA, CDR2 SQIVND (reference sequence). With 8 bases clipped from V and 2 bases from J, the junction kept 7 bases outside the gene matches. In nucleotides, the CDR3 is TGTGCCAGTGATACAGGGGGCTATGCTGGGGCCAACGTCCTGACTTTC. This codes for CASDTGGYAGANVLTF.

The CDR3 here is CASSLSGRTYEQYF. The DNA of the CDR3 is TGTGCCAGCAGCTTAAGTGGGCGCACCTACGAGCAGTACTTC. The chain uses TRBV7-2 and TRBJ2-7, with no clear D. The CDR3 sequence is 14 residues long. In germline, CDR1 is SGHTA, CDR2 FQGNSA. Between the trimmed V and J ends, which lost 2 bases and 2 bases, there was a span of 10 bases.

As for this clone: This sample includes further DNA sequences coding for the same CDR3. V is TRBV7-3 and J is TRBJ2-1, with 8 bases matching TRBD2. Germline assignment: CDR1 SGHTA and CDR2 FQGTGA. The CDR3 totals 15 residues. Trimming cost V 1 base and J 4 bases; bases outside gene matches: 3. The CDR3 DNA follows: TGTGCCAGCAGCTTAAGCGGGGGGTCTTACAATGAGCAGTTCTTC. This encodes CASSLSGGSYNEQFF.

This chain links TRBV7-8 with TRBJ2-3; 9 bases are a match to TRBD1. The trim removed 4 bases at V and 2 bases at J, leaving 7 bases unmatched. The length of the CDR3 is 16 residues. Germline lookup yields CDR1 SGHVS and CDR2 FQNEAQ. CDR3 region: CASSYRGQGTTDTQYF. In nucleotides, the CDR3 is TGTGCCAGCAGCTACCGGGGACAGGGTACCACAGATACGCAGTATTTT.

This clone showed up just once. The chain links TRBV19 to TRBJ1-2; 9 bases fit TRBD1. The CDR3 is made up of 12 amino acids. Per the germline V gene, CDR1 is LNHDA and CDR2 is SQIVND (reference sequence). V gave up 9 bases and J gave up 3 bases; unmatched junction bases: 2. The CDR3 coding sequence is TGTGCCAGCCGACAGGGGGACTATGGCTACACCTTC. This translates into CASRQGDYGYTF.

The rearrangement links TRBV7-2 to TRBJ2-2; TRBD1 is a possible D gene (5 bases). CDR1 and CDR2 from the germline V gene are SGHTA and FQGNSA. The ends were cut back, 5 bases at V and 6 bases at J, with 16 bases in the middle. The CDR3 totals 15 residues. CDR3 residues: CASSHDRQSAGELFF. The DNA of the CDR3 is TGTGCCAGCAGCCACGACAGACAAAGCGCCGGGGAGCTGTTTTTT.

The CDR3: CASSPGTSGGADTQYF. The CDR3 coding sequence is TGTGCCAGCAGCCCAGGGACTAGCGGGGGGGCAGATACGCAGTATTTT. The chain is built from TRBV11-3 and TRBJ2-3, with TRBD2 matching over 16 bases. The CDR3 consists of 16 residues. In germline, CDR1 is SGHNT, CDR2 YENEEA. Trimming removed 5 bases from V and 4 bases from J; junction bases left unmatched: 3.

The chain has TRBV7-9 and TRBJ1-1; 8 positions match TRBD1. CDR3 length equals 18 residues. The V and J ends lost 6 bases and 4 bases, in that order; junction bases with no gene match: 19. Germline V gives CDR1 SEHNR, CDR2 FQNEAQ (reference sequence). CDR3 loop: CASSLLDRAGGGGTEAFF. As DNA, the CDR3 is TGTGCCAGCAGTCTTTTGGACAGGGCAGGGGGAGGGGGCACTGAAGCTTTCTTT.

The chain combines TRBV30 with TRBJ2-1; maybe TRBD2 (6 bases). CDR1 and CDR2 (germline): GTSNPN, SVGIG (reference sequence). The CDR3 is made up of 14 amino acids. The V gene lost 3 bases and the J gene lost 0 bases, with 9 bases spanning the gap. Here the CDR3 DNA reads TGTGCCTGGAGCCTCGGGAGCTCCTACAATGAGCAGTTCTTC. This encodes CAWSLGSSYNEQFF. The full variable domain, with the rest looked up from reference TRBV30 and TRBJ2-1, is SQTIHQWPATLVQPVGSPLSLECTVEGTSNPNLYWYRQAAGRGLQLLFYSVGIGQISSEVPQNLSASRPQDRQFILSSKKLLLSDSGFYLCAWSLGSSYNEQFFGPGTRLTVL.

CDR3 sequence: CASSPSTELEPQHF. The DNA of the CDR3 is TGCGCCAGCAGCCCAAGCACAGAGCTCGAACCCCAGCATTTT. The chain carries TRBV4-1 and TRBJ1-5; D gene uncertain. Per germline, CDR1 MGHRA and CDR2 YSYEKL. CDR3 length equals 14 residues. Trimming removed 4 bases from V and 10 bases from J, with 17 bases in between.

In DNA, the CDR3 is TGTGCCAGCCGAACCCGGCAGGGGAGTCAGCCCCAGCATTTT. This codes for CASRTRQGSQPQHF. This chain connects TRBV6-5 to TRBJ1-5, with D perhaps matching TRBD1 (6 bases). The CDR3 length is 14 residues. With 8 bases removed from V and 6 bases from J, the gap between germline ends came to 17 bases. Germline V lookup: CDR1 MNHEY, CDR2 SVGAGI.

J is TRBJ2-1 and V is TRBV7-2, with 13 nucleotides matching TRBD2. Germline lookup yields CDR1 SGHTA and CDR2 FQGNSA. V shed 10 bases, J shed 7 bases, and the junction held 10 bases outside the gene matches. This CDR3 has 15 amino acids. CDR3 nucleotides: TGTGCCACCCGGACTAGCGGGAGCGGGTTGAATGAGCAGTTCTTC. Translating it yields CATRTSGSGLNEQFF.

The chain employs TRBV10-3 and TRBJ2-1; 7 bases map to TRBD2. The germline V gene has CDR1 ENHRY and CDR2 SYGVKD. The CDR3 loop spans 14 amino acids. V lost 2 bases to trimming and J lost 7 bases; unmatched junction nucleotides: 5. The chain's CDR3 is CAISEREGGNEQFF. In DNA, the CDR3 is TGTGCCATCAGTGAGAGGGAGGGAGGTAATGAGCAGTTCTTC.

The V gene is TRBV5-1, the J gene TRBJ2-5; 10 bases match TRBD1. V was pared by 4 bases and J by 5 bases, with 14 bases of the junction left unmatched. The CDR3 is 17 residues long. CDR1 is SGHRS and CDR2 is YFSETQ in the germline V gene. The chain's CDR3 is CASSRSTGTGVEETQYF. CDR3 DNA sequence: TGCGCCAGCAGCCGCTCCACCGGGACAGGGGTCGAGGAGACCCAGTACTTC.

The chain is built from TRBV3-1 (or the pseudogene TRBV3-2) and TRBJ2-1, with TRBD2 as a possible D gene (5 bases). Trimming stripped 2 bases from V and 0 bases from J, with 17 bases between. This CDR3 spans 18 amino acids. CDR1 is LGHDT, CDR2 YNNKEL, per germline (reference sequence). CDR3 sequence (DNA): TGTGCCAGCAGCCAAATCCTGCCTCGGGGTCGCTCCTACAATGAGCAGTTCTTC. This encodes CASSQILPRGRSYNEQFF.

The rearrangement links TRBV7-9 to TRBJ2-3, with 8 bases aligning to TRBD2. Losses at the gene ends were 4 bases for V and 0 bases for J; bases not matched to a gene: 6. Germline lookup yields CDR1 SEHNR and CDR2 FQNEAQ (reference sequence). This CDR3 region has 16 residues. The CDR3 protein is CASSSQREHSTDTQYF. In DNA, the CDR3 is TGTGCCAGCAGCTCCCAGCGGGAGCACAGCACAGATACGCAGTATTTT.

The CDR3 DNA follows: TGTGCCAGCAGCCCAGGCGGGACAGGGAACGGAAACACCATATATTTT. Protein: CASSPGGTGNGNTIYF. The chain combines TRBV7-2 with TRBJ1-3, with 9 nucleotides matching TRBD1. The junction had 9 bases not matched to a gene; V was cut back by 5 bases and J by 4 bases. This CDR3 is 16 amino acids long. Germline CDR1 and CDR2: SGHTA and FQGNSA.

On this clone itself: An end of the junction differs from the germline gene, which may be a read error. CDR3 residues: CASSADRGRPDF. The CDR3 DNA sequence: TGTGCCAGCAGTGCCGACAGGGGGCGGCCGGACTTT. The chain is built from TRBV2 and TRBJ1-6; 10 nucleotides match TRBD1. Germline CDR1 and CDR2: SNHLY and FYNNEI. CDR3 length equals 12 residues.

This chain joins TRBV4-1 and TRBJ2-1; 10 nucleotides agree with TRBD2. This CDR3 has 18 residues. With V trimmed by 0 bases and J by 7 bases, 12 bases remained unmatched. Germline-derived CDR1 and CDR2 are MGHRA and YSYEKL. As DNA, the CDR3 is TGCGCCAGCAGCCAAGAACCCCTGCTTAGCGGGGGGTGGAATGAGCAGTTCTTC. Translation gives CASSQEPLLSGGWNEQFF.

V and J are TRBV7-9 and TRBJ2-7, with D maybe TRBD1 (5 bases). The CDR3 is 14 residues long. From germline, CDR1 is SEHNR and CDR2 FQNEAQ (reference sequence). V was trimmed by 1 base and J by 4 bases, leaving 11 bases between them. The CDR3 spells CASSLVGRIYEQYF. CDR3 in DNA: TGTGCCAGCAGCTTAGTGGGGCGGATTTACGAGCAGTACTTC.

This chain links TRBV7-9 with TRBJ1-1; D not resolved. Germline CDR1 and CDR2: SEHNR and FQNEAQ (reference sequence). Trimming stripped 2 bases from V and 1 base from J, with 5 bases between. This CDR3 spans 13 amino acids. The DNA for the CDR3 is TGTGCCAGCAGCTTAAGACAGAACACTGAAGCTTTCTTT. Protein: CASSLRQNTEAFF.

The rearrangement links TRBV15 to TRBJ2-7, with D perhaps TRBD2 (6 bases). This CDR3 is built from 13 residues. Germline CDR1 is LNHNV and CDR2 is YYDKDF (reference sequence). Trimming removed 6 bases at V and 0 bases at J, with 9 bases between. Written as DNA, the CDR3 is TGTGCCACCAGGGAGGGACTCTCCTACGAGCAGTACTTC. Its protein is CATREGLSYEQYF.

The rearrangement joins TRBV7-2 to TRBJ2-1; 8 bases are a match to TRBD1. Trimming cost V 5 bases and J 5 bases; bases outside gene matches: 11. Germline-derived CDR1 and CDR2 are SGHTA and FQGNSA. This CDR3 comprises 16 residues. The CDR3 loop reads CASSRLQGGSNNEQFF. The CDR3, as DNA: TGTGCCAGCAGCCGTCTACAGGGGGGTTCCAACAATGAGCAGTTCTTC.